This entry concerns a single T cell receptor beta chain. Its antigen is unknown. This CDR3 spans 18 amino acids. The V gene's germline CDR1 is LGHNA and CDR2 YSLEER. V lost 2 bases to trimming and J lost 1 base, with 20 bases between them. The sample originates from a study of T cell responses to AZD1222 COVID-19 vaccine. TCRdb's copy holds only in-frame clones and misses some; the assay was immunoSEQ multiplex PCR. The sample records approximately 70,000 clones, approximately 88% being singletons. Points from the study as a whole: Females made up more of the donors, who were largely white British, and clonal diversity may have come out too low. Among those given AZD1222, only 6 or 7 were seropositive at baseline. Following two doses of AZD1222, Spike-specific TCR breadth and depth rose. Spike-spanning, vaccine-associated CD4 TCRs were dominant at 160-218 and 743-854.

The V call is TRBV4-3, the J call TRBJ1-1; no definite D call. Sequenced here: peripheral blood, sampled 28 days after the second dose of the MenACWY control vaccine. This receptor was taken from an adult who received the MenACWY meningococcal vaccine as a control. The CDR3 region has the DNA TGCGCCAGCAGCCAATCTTGGAGAGGGTACGGGTCGAACACTGAAGCTTTCTTT. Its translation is CASSQSWRGYGSNTEAFF.